Shown below are 17 T cell receptor beta chains from a single sample sequenced in a study of shared clonotypes between healthy human individuals. The protocol was immunoSEQ multiplex PCR, while the TCRdb copy is restricted to in-frame clones and leaves out a portion. This sample has 1,500,000 or so clones, with roughly 96% found just once. Sample: naive CD4+ T cells sorted from blood. Subset reported: CD45RA+ positively selected. The source is a man aged 25 to 45 in good health.

V usage is TRBV6-6 and J usage is TRBJ2-7; possible D gene TRBD2, 6 bases. CDR1 is MNHNY, CDR2 SVGAGI, per germline (reference sequence). There are 15 residues in the CDR3. V was clipped by 6 bases and J by 0 bases, with 15 bases between them. The CDR3 sequence: CASRPQGLSSYEQYF. CDR3 nucleotide sequence: TGTGCCAGCAGACCTCAGGGACTTAGCTCCTACGAGCAGTACTTC.

The V and J genes are TRBV2 and TRBJ1-1; D is undetermined. The CDR3 extends over 13 amino acids. Germline CDR1 is SNHLY and CDR2 is FYNNEI. Between the trimmed V and J ends, which lost 5 bases and 4 bases, there was a span of 11 bases. The CDR3 loop reads CASSNGYGTEAFF. DNA of the CDR3: TGTGCCAGCAGTAACGGGTATGGCACTGAAGCTTTCTTT.

The genes are TRBV4-1 and TRBJ2-7; 7 bases line up with TRBD2. The CDR3 has 16 residues. The J segment lost 2 bases and the V segment lost 0 bases, leaving 7 bases of the junction unmatched. CDR1 is MGHRA, CDR2 YSYEKL, per germline. The CDR3 protein is CASSQETSAPTYEQYF. Written as DNA, the CDR3 is TGCGCCAGCAGCCAAGAAACTAGCGCGCCTACCTACGAGCAGTACTTC.

The chain joins TRBV9 to TRBJ2-7, with 9 bases lining up with TRBD2. Germline CDR1 and CDR2: SGDLS and YYNGEE. V gave up 3 bases and J gave up 3 bases; unmatched junction bases: 16. The CDR3 is 18 residues long. CDR3 sequence reads: CASSATSGSLQDNYEQYF. DNA for the CDR3: TGTGCCAGCAGCGCGACTAGCGGATCACTCCAAGATAACTACGAGCAGTACTTC.

The chain uses TRBV7-2 and TRBJ1-3; 8 bases are shared with TRBD1. Germline V gene data show CDR1 as SGHTA and CDR2 as FQGNSA. J was trimmed by 4 bases and V by 5 bases; bases with no gene match: 10. This CDR3 region has 16 residues. CDR3 sequence reads: CASSRVRQGLGNTIYF. In nucleotides, the CDR3 is TGTGCCAGCAGCCGCGTTAGACAGGGGTTAGGAAACACCATATATTTT.

The chain joins TRBV11-2 to TRBJ2-7; D possibly corresponds to TRBD1 (6 bases). CDR1 SGHAT and CDR2 FQNNGV come from the germline V gene. The CDR3 runs to 14 residues. Trimming shortened V by 5 bases and J by 0 bases, and 11 bases separated the two germline ends. The CDR3 spells CASSPPGHSYEQYF. The CDR3 region has the DNA TGTGCCAGCAGCCCCCCGGGACACTCCTACGAGCAGTACTTC.

V usage is TRBV7-9 and J usage is TRBJ2-1, with D possibly TRBD1 on 5 matching bases. V lost 3 bases and J 15 bases, leaving 24 bases between the germline ends. Per the germline V gene, CDR1 is SEHNR and CDR2 is FQNEAQ (reference sequence). This CDR3 comprises 15 residues. The CDR3 sequence is CASSLQGRWVEVRFF. The DNA for the CDR3 is TGTGCCAGCAGCTTGCAGGGAAGGTGGGTAGAGGTGCGGTTCTTC.

The chain recombines TRBV27 with TRBJ2-1, with D possibly matching TRBD2 (5 bases). Trimming took off 5 bases at V and 0 bases at J, with 14 bases between the two ends. The CDR3 is made up of 16 amino acids. CDR1 and CDR2 (germline): MNHEY, SMNVEV (reference sequence). In DNA form, the CDR3 reads TGTGCCAGCAGTACCCATCGGGGAGCCTCCTACAATGAGCAGTTCTTC. It encodes CASSTHRGASYNEQFF.

The chain couples TRBV27 to TRBJ2-2; 7 nucleotides align to TRBD2. V lost 2 bases to trimming and J lost 6 bases; unmatched junction nucleotides: 9. The germline V gene encodes CDR1 MNHEY and CDR2 SMNVEV (reference sequence). The CDR3 totals 16 residues. CDR3 DNA: TGTGCCAGCAGTTTAGCGGGACTAACCCCAGCCGGGGAGCTGTTTTTT. This gives the protein CASSLAGLTPAGELFF.

As for this clone: A read error is possible here, since a much larger clone lies one base away. Distinct nucleotide sequences in the sample also encode this CDR3. This sequence joins TRBV18 and TRBJ2-3; D ambiguous. The CDR3 covers 12 residues. Germline CDR1 KGHSH, CDR2 LQKENI. Trimming removed 5 bases at V and 0 bases at J, with 3 bases between. CDR3 DNA sequence: TGTGCCAGCTCATCAAGCACAGATACGCAGTATTTT. Translated, it gives CASSSSTDTQYF.

The V gene is TRBV28, the J gene TRBJ2-1; TRBD1 agrees at 9 bases. Per the germline V gene, CDR1 is MDHEN and CDR2 is SYDVKM. The CDR3 runs to 16 residues. With 5 bases clipped from V and 7 bases from J, the junction kept 12 bases outside the gene matches. CDR3 amino acids: CASSVPGTGIPNEQFF. The CDR3 region has the DNA TGTGCCAGCAGTGTACCGGGGACAGGGATACCAAATGAGCAGTTCTTC.

The chain couples TRBV18 to TRBJ1-1, with 9 bases aligning to TRBD1. The CDR3 length is 15 residues. Germline V gene data show CDR1 as KGHSH and CDR2 as LQKENI. V lost 4 bases and J lost 4; bases outside the gene matches: 7. The CDR3 region is CASSQMGQGFTEAFF. The CDR3 nucleotides are TGTGCCAGCTCACAAATGGGACAGGGATTCACTGAAGCTTTCTTT.

The CDR3: CASSLMGRLTGELFF. CDR3 nucleotide sequence: TGTGCCAGCAGCTTGATGGGGCGCCTAACCGGGGAGCTGTTTTTT. The J gene is TRBJ2-2, the V gene TRBV5-5; D perhaps matches TRBD1 (5 bases). Germline V CDR1 and CDR2: SGHKS, YYEKEE (reference sequence). Trimming removed 1 base from V and 5 bases from J, with 12 bases in between. The CDR3 is 15 amino acids. The complete variable domain, with remaining parts taken from reference TRBV5-5 and TRBJ2-2, reads DAGVTQSPTHLIKTRGQQVTLRCSPISGHKSVSWYQQVLGQGPQFIFQYYEKEERGRGNFPDRFSARQFPNYSSELNVNALLLGDSALYLCASSLMGRLTGELFFGEGSRLTVL.

Regarding this clone: The same CDR3 can be traced to other DNA sequences in this sample. The chain combines TRBV9 with TRBJ2-1; 9 bases fit TRBD2. There are 15 residues in the CDR3. CDR1 and CDR2 from the germline V gene are SGDLS and YYNGEE. V dropped 2 bases and J dropped 7; count of bases not matched to a gene: 7. CDR3 nucleotide sequence: TGTGCCAGCAGCGTGGCGGGAGGGCCGCGGAATGAGCAGTTCTTC. Protein: CASSVAGGPRNEQFF. Variable domain in full (rest from reference TRBV9 and TRBJ2-1): DSGVTQTPKHLITATGQRVTLRCSPRSGDLSVYWYQQSLDQGLQFLIQYYNGEERAKGNILERFSAQQFPDLHSELNLSSLELGDSALYFCASSVAGGPRNEQFFGPGTRLTVL.

The chain couples TRBV30 to TRBJ2-7; 7 bases match TRBD1. The V segment lost 4 bases and the J segment 5 bases; nucleotides outside the gene matches: 11. Germline V CDR1 and CDR2: GTSNPN, SVGIG (reference sequence). The CDR3 contains 14 residues. The CDR3: CAWTGKPGGHEQYF. As DNA, the CDR3 is TGTGCCTGGACGGGGAAGCCAGGGGGACACGAGCAGTACTTC.

The chain employs TRBV6-5 and TRBJ1-1; weak D call: TRBD1 (6 bases). The V and J ends lost 6 bases and 1 base respectively, with 12 bases between them. Germline V CDR1 and CDR2: MNHEY, SVGAGI. The CDR3 extends over 14 amino acids. The CDR3 protein is CASRPGARNTEAFF. For the CDR3, the DNA is TGTGCCAGCAGACCAGGGGCAAGGAACACTGAAGCTTTCTTT.

The chain carries TRBV10-3 and TRBJ2-5; no firm D call. Germline CDR1 reads ENHRY; CDR2 reads SYGVKD. This CDR3 has 13 amino acids. The V end lost 10 bases, the J end lost 1 base, and 13 bases lay between the germline ends. In DNA, the CDR3 is TGTGCCAACTCGGCCCGGCCCCAAGAGACCCAGTACTTC. It is translated as CANSARPQETQYF.